Shown below are 8 T cell receptor beta chains from a single sample sequenced in a study of T cell responses to AZD1222 COVID-19 vaccine. Clones were read by immunoSEQ multiplex PCR, and TCRdb kept only the in-frame ones, dropping some. This table has roughly 100,000 clones, 88% appearing once. Sequenced here: peripheral blood, sampled on day 0 of AZD1222 vaccination. All receptors derive from an adult in good health.

This clone was found once. V and J are TRBV28 and TRBJ1-6, with 7 bases fitting TRBD1. Germline V CDR1 and CDR2: MDHEN, SYDVKM. V lost 5 bases to trimming and J lost 14 bases; unmatched junction nucleotides: 15. The length of the CDR3 is 15 residues. Here the CDR3 reads CASSTNRDSVDTLHF. The CDR3 DNA sequence: TGTGCCAGCAGTACCAACCGGGACAGTGTAGACACCCTCCACTTT. The whole variable domain, remainder taken from reference TRBV28 and TRBJ1-6, is DVKVTQSSRYLVKRTGEKVFLECVQDMDHENMFWYRQDPGLGLRLIYFSYDVKMKEKGDIPEGYSVSREKKERFSLILESASTNQTSMYLCASSTNRDSVDTLHFGNGTRLTVT.

The rearrangement joins TRBV18 to TRBJ2-1, with 13 bases lining up with TRBD2. V shed 6 bases and J 7 bases; nucleotides not matched to a gene: 6. This CDR3 contains 15 residues. Per the germline V gene, CDR1 is KGHSH and CDR2 is LQKENI. The DNA of the CDR3 is TGTGCCAGCTCCTTTGGACTAGCGGGGGAGAATGAGCAGTTCTTC. This gives the protein CASSFGLAGENEQFF.

The rearrangement uses TRBV4-3 and TRBJ2-7; 7 bases agree with TRBD2. Per germline, CDR1 LGHNA and CDR2 YSLEER. The trim removed 4 bases at V and 0 bases at J, leaving 3 bases unmatched. There are 14 residues in the CDR3. DNA of the CDR3: TGCGCCAGCAGCCGAGCTAGCGGCTCCTACGAGCAGTACTTC. This sequence encodes CASSRASGSYEQYF.

The chain carries TRBV5-4 and TRBJ1-1; D is perhaps TRBD1 (5 bases). Per germline, CDR1 SGHNT and CDR2 YYREEE (reference sequence). This CDR3 has 15 residues. Trimming cost V 4 bases and J 0 bases, with 13 bases left between them. The CDR3 coding sequence is TGTGCCAGCAGCCCATGGACACAGATGAACACTGAAGCTTTCTTT. It encodes CASSPWTQMNTEAFF.

The chain couples TRBV7-2 to TRBJ1-2, with TRBD1 matching over 11 bases. Unmatched junction bases numbered 6, after V lost 2 bases and J lost 4 bases. This CDR3 contains 16 residues. CDR1 and CDR2 from the germline V gene are SGHTA and FQGNSA. The chain's CDR3 is CASSLTGTGGPYGYTF. CDR3 coding DNA: TGTGCCAGCAGCTTAACCGGGACAGGGGGTCCCTATGGCTACACCTTC.

As regards this clone: Germline is not matched at one junction end, which may reflect a read error. The genes are TRBV9 and TRBJ1-3, with D maybe TRBD1 (6 bases). CDR3 length equals 14 residues. CDR1 is SGDLS, CDR2 YYNGEE, per germline. CDR3 loop: CANSVAVSGTTIYF. The CDR3 nucleotides are TGTGCCAACAGCGTAGCTGTTTCAGGGACAACCATATATTTT.

V usage is TRBV7-8 and J usage is TRBJ1-4; D unresolved. Germline assignment: CDR1 SGHVS and CDR2 FQNEAQ. The ends were cut back, 4 bases at V and 0 bases at J, with 9 bases in the middle. The CDR3 length is 15 residues. The CDR3 nucleotides are TGTGCCAGCAGCTCAGCAGACTCAACTAATGAAAAACTGTTTTTT. This encodes CASSSADSTNEKLFF.

CDR3 residues: CASSPDPSWRSPTGELFF. The CDR3 bases are TGTGCCAGCAGCCCTGACCCCAGTTGGCGCTCCCCCACCGGGGAGCTGTTTTTT. The rearrangement joins TRBV3-1 (or the pseudogene TRBV3-2) to TRBJ2-2; D not certain. Trimming shortened V by 4 bases and J by 4 bases, and 22 bases separated the two germline ends. Per germline, CDR1 LGHDT and CDR2 YNNKEL (reference sequence). The CDR3 runs to 18 residues.